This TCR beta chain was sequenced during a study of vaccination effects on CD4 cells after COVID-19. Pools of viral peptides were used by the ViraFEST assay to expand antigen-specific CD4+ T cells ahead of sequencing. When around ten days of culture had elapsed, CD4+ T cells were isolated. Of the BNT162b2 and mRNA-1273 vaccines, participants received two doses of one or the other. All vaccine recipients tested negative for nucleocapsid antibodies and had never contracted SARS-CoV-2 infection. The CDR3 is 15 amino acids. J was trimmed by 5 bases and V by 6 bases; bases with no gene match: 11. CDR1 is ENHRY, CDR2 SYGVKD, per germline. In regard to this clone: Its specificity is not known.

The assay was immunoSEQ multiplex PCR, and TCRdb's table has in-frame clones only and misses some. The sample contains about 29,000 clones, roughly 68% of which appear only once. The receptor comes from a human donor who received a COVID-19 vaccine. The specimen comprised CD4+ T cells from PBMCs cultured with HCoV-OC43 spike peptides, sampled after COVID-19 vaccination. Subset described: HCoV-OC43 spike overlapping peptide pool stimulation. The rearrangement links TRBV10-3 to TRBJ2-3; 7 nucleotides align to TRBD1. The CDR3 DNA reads TGTGCCATCAGACCCCGGGACAGTAGAGTAGATACGCAGTATTTT. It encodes CAIRPRDSRVDTQYF.